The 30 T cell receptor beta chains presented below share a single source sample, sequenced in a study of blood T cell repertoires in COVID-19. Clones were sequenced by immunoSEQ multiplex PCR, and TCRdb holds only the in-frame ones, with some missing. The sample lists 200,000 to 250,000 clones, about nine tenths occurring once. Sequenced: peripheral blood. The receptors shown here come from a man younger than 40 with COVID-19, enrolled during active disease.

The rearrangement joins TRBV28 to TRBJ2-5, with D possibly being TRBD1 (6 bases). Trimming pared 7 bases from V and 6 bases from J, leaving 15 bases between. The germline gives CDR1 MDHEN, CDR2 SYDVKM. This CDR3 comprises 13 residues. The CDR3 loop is CASIRGTGKTQYF. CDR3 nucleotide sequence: TGTGCCAGCATCCGAGGAACAGGGAAGACCCAGTACTTC. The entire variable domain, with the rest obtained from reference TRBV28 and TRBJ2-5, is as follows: DVKVTQSSRYLVKRTGEKVFLECVQDMDHENMFWYRQDPGLGLRLIYFSYDVKMKEKGDIPEGYSVSREKKERFSLILESASTNQTSMYLCASIRGTGKTQYFGPGTRLLVL.

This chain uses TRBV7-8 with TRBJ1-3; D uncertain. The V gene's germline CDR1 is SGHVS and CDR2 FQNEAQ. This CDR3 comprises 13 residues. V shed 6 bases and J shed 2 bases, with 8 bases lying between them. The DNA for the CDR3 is TGTGCCAGCAGTTACTCGGCTGGAAACACCATATATTTT. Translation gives CASSYSAGNTIYF.

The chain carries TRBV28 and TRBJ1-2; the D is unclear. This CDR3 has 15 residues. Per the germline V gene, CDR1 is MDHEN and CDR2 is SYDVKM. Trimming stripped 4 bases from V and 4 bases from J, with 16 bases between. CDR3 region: CASSSPIWSGYGYTF. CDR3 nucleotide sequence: TGTGCCAGCAGTTCCCCGATTTGGTCCGGCTATGGCTACACCTTC.

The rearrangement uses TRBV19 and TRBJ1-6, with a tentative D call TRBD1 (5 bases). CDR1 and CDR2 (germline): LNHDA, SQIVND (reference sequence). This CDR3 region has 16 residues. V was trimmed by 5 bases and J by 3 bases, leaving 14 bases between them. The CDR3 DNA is TGTGCCAGTAGTGGGGGGGTAGACGGCTATAATTCACCCCTCCACTTT. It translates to CASSGGVDGYNSPLHF.

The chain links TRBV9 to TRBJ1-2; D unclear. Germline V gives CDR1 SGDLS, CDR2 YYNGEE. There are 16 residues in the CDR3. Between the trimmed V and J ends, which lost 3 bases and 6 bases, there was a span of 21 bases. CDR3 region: CASSAHLGPSRNGYTF. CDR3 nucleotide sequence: TGTGCCAGCAGCGCTCACCTAGGCCCCTCTCGAAATGGCTACACCTTC. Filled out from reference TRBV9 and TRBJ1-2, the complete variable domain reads DSGVTQTPKHLITATGQRVTLRCSPRSGDLSVYWYQQSLDQGLQFLIQYYNGEERAKGNILERFSAQQFPDLHSELNLSSLELGDSALYFCASSAHLGPSRNGYTFGSGTRLTVV.

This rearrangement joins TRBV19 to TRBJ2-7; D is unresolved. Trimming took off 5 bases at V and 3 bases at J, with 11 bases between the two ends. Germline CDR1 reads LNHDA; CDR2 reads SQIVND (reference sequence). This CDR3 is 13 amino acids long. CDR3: CASSHQTYYEQYF. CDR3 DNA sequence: TGTGCCAGTAGTCACCAGACTTACTACGAGCAGTACTTC.

CDR3 sequence (DNA): TGTGCCAGCAGCTTAGGAGAGACTAGAGGCGAGCAGTACTTC. Translation: CASSLGETRGEQYF. The chain combines TRBV11-2 with TRBJ2-7; a possible D gene is TRBD2 (6 bases). In germline, CDR1 is SGHAT, CDR2 FQNNGV. Deletions cut 1 base from V and 6 bases from J, with 13 bases between. The CDR3 runs to 14 residues.

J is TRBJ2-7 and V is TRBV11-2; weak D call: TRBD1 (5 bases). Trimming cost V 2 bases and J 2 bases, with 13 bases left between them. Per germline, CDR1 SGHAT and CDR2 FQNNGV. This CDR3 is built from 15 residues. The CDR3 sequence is CASSLPAGRAYEQYF. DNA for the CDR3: TGTGCCAGCAGCTTACCCGCCGGCAGGGCCTACGAGCAGTACTTC.

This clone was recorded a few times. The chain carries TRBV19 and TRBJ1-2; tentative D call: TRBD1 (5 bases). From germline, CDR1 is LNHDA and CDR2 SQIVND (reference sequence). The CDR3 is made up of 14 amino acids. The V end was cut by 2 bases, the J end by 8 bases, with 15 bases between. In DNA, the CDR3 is TGTGCCAGTAGTATAATAGGACACCTAATGGGCTACACCTTC. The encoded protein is CASSIIGHLMGYTF. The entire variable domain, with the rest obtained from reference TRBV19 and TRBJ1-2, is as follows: DGGITQSPKYLFRKEGQNVTLSCEQNLNHDAMYWYRQDPGQGLRLIYYSQIVNDFQKGDIAEGYSVSREKKESFPLTVTSAQKNPTAFYLCASSIIGHLMGYTFGSGTRLTVV.

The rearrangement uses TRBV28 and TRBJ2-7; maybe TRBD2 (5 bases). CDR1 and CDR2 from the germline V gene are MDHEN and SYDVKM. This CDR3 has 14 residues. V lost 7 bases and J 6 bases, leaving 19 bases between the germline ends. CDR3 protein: CASTPLGGSGEQYF. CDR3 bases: TGTGCCAGCACCCCCCTTGGCGGGTCTGGCGAGCAGTACTTC. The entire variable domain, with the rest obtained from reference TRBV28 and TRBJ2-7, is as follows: DVKVTQSSRYLVKRTGEKVFLECVQDMDHENMFWYRQDPGLGLRLIYFSYDVKMKEKGDIPEGYSVSREKKERFSLILESASTNQTSMYLCASTPLGGSGEQYFGPGTRLTVT.

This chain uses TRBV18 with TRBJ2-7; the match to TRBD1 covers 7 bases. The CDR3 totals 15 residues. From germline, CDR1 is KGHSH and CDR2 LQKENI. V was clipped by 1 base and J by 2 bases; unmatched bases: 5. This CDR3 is CASSPRSQGAYEQYF. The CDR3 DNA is TGTGCCAGCTCACCACGGTCTCAGGGGGCCTACGAGCAGTACTTC.

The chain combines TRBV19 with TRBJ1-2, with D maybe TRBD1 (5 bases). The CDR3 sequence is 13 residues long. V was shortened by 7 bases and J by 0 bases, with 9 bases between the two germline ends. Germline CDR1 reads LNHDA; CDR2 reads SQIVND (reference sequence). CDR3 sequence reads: CASKRDSNYGYTF. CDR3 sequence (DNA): TGTGCCAGTAAAAGGGACTCTAACTATGGCTACACCTTC.

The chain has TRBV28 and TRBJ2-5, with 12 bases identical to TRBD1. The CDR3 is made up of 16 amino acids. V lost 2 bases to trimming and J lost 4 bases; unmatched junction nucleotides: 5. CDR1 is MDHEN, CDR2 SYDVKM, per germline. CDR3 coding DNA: TGTGCCAGCAGTTTAGGGGGACAGGGGGCAAGAGAGACCCAGTACTTC. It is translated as CASSLGGQGARETQYF.

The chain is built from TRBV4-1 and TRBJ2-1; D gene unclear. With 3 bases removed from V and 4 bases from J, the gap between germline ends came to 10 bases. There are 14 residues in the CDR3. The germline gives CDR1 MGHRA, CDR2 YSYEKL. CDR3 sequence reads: CASSQITTYNEQFF. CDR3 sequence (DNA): TGCGCCAGCAGCCAGATCACAACGTACAATGAGCAGTTCTTC.

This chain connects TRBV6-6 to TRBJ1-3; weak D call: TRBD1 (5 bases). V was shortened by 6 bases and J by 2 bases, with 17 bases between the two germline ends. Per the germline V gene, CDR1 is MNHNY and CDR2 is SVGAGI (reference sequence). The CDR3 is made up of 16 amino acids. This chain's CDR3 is CASSSFGGVPGNTIYF. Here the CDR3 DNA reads TGTGCCAGCAGCTCCTTTGGGGGGGTCCCTGGAAACACCATATATTTT.

The CDR3 DNA reads TGTGCCACCAGTGGACCGGGAACTAGCACAGATACGCAGTATTTT. Protein: CATSGPGTSTDTQYF. The V gene is TRBV24-1, the J gene TRBJ2-3; D is possibly TRBD2 (5 bases). The CDR3 is made up of 15 amino acids. Trimming removed 5 bases from V and 0 bases from J, with 11 bases in between. Germline V gene sequence: CDR1 KGHDR, CDR2 SFDVKD.

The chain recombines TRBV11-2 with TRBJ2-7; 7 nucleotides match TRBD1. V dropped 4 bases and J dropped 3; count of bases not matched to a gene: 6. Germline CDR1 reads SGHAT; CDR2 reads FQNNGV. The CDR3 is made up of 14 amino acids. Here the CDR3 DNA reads TGTGCCAGCAGCTCAGGAGCAGGGGGCTACGAGCAGTACTTC. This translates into CASSSGAGGYEQYF. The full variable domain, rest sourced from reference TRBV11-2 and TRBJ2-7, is EAGVAQSPRYKIIEKRQSVAFWCNPISGHATLYWYQQILGQGPKLLIQFQNNGVVDDSQLPKDRFSAERLKGVDSTLKIQPAKLEDSAVYLCASSSGAGGYEQYFGPGTRLTVT.

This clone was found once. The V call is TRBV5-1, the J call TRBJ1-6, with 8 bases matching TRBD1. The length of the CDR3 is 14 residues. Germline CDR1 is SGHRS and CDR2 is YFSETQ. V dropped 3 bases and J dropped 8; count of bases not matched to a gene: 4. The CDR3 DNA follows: TGCGCCAGCAGCTCACAGGGGGGAGATTCACCCCTCCACTTT. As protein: CASSSQGGDSPLHF.

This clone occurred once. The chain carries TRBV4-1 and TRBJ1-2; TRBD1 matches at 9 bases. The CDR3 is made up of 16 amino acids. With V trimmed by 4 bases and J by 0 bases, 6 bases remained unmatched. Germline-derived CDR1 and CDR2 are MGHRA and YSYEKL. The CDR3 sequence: CASSRSWDRANYGYTF. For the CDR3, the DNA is TGCGCCAGCAGCCGAAGCTGGGACAGGGCTAACTATGGCTACACCTTC.

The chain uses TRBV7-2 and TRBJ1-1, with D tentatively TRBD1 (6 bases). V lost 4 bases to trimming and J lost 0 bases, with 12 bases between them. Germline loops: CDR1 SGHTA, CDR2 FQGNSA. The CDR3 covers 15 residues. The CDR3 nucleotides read TGTGCCAGCAGCTCCTATACAGGGATGAACACTGAAGCTTTCTTT. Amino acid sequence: CASSSYTGMNTEAFF. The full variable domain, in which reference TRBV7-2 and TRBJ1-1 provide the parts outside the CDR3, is GAGVSQSPSNKVTEKGKDVELRCDPISGHTALYWYRQSLGQGLEFLIYFQGNSAPDKSGLPSDRFSAERTGGSVSTLTIQRTQQEDSAVYLCASSSYTGMNTEAFFGQGTRLTVV.

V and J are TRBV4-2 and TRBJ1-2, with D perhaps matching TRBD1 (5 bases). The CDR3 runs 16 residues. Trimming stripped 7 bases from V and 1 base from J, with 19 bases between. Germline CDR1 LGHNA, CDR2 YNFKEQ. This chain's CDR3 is CASTPLGGRGNYGYTF. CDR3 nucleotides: TGTGCCAGCACCCCTTTGGGGGGAAGGGGTAACTATGGCTACACCTTC.

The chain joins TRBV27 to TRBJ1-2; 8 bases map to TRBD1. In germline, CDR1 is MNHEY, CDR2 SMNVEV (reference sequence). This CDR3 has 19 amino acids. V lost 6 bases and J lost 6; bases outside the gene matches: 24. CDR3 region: CASSLQWETGAPAKNGYTF. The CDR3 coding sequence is TGTGCCAGCAGCCTCCAATGGGAGACAGGGGCCCCTGCAAAGAATGGCTACACCTTC.

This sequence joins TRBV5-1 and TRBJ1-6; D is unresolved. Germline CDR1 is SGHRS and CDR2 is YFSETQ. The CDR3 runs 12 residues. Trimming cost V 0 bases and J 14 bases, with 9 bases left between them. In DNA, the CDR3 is TGCGCCAGCAGCTTGGGGTACGGGTCCCTCCACTTT. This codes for CASSLGYGSLHF.

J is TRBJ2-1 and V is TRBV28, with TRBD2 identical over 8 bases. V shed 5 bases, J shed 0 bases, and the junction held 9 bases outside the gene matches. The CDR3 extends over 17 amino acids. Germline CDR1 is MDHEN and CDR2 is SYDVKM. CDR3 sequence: CASSPRTSPSSYNEQFF. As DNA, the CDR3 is TGTGCCAGCAGTCCTCGGACTAGCCCGAGCTCCTACAATGAGCAGTTCTTC.

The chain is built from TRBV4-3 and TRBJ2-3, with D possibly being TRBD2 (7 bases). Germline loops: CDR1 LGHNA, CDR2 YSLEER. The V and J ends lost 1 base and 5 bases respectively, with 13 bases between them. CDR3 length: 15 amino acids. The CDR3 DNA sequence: TGCGCCAGCAGCCAAGCGGGGGGCCGGGGAGATACGCAGTATTTT. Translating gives CASSQAGGRGDTQYF.

The CDR3: CASSSGGAGKEYF. The CDR3 DNA sequence: TGTGCCAGCAGTTCCGGGGGGGCCGGGAAGGAGTATTTT. The rearrangement uses TRBV28 and TRBJ2-3; 8 bases are a match to TRBD2. CDR3 length: 13 residues. Trimming removed 4 bases from V and 13 bases from J; junction bases left unmatched: 10. The germline V gene has CDR1 MDHEN and CDR2 SYDVKM.

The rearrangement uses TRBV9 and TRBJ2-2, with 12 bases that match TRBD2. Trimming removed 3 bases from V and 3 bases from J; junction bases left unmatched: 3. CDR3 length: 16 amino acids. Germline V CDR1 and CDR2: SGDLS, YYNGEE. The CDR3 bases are TGTGCCAGCAGCGCCCGACTAGCGGGAGACACCGGGGAGCTGTTTTTT. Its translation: CASSARLAGDTGELFF.

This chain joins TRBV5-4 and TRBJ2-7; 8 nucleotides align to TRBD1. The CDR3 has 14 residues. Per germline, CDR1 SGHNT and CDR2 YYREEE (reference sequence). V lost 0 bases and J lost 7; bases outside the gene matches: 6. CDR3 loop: CASSLVANRGEQYF. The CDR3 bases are TGTGCCAGCAGCTTGGTGGCTAACAGGGGGGAGCAGTACTTC.

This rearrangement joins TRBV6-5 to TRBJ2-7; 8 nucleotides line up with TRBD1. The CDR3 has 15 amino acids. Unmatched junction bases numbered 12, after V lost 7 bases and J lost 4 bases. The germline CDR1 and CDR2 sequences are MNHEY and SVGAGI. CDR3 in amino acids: CASTREGQGAYEQYF. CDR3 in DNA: TGTGCCAGCACTCGGGAAGGGCAGGGGGCTTACGAGCAGTACTTC.

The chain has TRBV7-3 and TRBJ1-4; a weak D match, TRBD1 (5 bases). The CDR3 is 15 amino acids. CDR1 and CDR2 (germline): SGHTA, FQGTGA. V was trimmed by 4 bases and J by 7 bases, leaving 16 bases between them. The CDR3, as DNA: TGTGCCAGCAGCTCAACCGGGACTAAGGGTGAAAAACTGTTTTTT. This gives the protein CASSSTGTKGEKLFF.